The sequence of this TCR beta chain was determined in a study of shared clonotypes between healthy human individuals. About the study: Each donor's CD8 memory used one plate, CD8 naive two, each CD4 subset three.

The authors' processing: Filtering was not the same, since immunoSEQ gave junction-only sequences without quality scores. Using immunoSEQ multiplex PCR, the repertoire was profiled, and TCRdb retains in-frame clones only, with some absent. Clone size and the V and J calls come from that table; the DNA yielded D and trimming. The data show over 2 million clones, around 92% seen once. Study results and caveats: Large sequencing depth failed to make sorted-subset sequencing complete, rarefaction showed.

Regarding this clone: The target antigen is unknown.

CDR3 size: 14 residues. V was shortened by 3 bases and J by 1 base, with 9 bases between the two germline ends. Per the germline V gene, CDR1 is PRHDT and CDR2 is FYEKMQ (reference sequence). Every one of the donors was a Caucasian adult that lived in Nashville, Tennessee. The receptor was isolated from a man aged 18 to 30 in good health. Some clones in this sample may be carry-over from other donors' samples. The sequenced sample consisted of naive CD4+ T cells from PBMCs. Subset given: CD45RA+ positively selected. This chain links TRBV13 with TRBJ1-1; no definite D call. The CDR3 reads CASSLGSKNTEAFF. In DNA form, the CDR3 reads TGTGCCAGCAGCTTGGGCAGTAAGAACACTGAAGCTTTCTTT.